These 24 T cell receptor beta chains were sequenced from one sample in a study of blood T cell repertoires in COVID-19. The assay was immunoSEQ multiplex PCR, and TCRdb's table has in-frame clones only and misses some. The sample shows fewer than 250,000 clones, approximately 90% of them seen only once. The sample comprised peripheral blood. These receptors came from a man aged 60 to 69 with COVID-19, enrolled during active disease.

The chain has TRBV5-5 and TRBJ2-3, with 10 bases identical to TRBD2. CDR1 and CDR2 (germline): SGHKS, YYEKEE (reference sequence). V was pared by 4 bases and J by 2 bases, with 4 bases of the junction left unmatched. CDR3 length: 15 amino acids. CDR3: CASSQTSGHTDTQYF. DNA of the CDR3: TGTGCCAGCAGCCAGACTAGCGGGCACACAGATACGCAGTATTTT. The variable domain in full, with the rest retrieved from reference TRBV5-5 and TRBJ2-3, is DAGVTQSPTHLIKTRGQQVTLRCSPISGHKSVSWYQQVLGQGPQFIFQYYEKEERGRGNFPDRFSARQFPNYSSELNVNALLLGDSALYLCASSQTSGHTDTQYFGPGTRLTVL.

In nucleotides, the CDR3 is TGTGCCAGCAGCCTGAGCCGGACAGCGCGGAACTATGGCTACACCTTC. As protein: CASSLSRTARNYGYTF. The V gene is TRBV3-1 (or the pseudogene TRBV3-2), the J gene TRBJ1-2; D is possibly TRBD1 (6 bases). Trimming removed 4 bases from V and 2 bases from J, with 17 bases in between. The CDR3 has 16 amino acids. Germline-derived CDR1 and CDR2 are LGHDT and YNNKEL (reference sequence).

This rearrangement joins TRBV5-1 to TRBJ2-1; the match to TRBD2 covers 13 bases. Unmatched junction bases numbered 6, after V lost 0 bases and J lost 6 bases. CDR1 and CDR2 from the germline V gene are SGHRS and YFSETQ. CDR3 length: 17 residues. In DNA form, the CDR3 reads TGCGCCAGCAGCTTGGCCCCCGGGACTAGCGGGGTCAATGAGCAGTTCTTC. Translating it yields CASSLAPGTSGVNEQFF.

J is TRBJ1-4 and V is TRBV5-1, with D possibly TRBD1 on 5 matching bases. This CDR3 has 17 amino acids. Trimming cost V 0 bases and J 10 bases, with 22 bases left between them. Germline loops: CDR1 SGHRS, CDR2 YFSETQ. The CDR3 DNA sequence: TGCGCCAGCAGCTTGGATATAGTCGGAGACAGCGGGGGAAAACTGTTTTTT. Amino acid sequence: CASSLDIVGDSGGKLFF.

This rearrangement joins TRBV28 to TRBJ2-7; 13 bases line up with TRBD2. V trimming: 4 bases; J trimming: 3 bases; junction bases outside the gene matches: 3. The germline V gene encodes CDR1 MDHEN and CDR2 SYDVKM. This CDR3 is built from 15 residues. The CDR3 here is CASSSWTSGSYEQYF. The CDR3 region has the DNA TGTGCCAGCAGTTCCTGGACTAGCGGGAGCTACGAGCAGTACTTC.

The gene calls are TRBV7-9 and TRBJ2-1; 9 bases match TRBD2. J gave up 0 bases and V 2 bases, and 8 bases lay outside the gene matches. The CDR3 sequence is 18 residues long. Germline V gives CDR1 SEHNR, CDR2 FQNEAQ (reference sequence). CDR3 sequence (DNA): TGTGCCAGCAGCTTACCACTAGCGGGTGGGAGCTCCTACAATGAGCAGTTCTTC. It is translated as CASSLPLAGGSSYNEQFF.

V is TRBV19 and J is TRBJ1-5; tentative D call: TRBD1 (5 bases). The CDR3 covers 17 residues. Trimming removed 1 base at V and 3 bases at J, with 16 bases between. The V gene's germline CDR1 is LNHDA and CDR2 SQIVND (reference sequence). DNA of the CDR3: TGTGCCAGTAGTATAGTAGGCGCCTCGGACACCAATCAGCCCCAGCATTTT. Its protein product is CASSIVGASDTNQPQHF.

The rearrangement links TRBV6-2 or TRBV6-3 to TRBJ2-3; D not resolved. V lost 2 bases and J 2 bases, leaving 14 bases between the germline ends. The CDR3 runs to 16 residues. Germline CDR1 and CDR2: MNHEY and SVGEGT. The CDR3 nucleotides are TGTGCCAGCAGTTACGGGCACCTTACCACCACAGATACGCAGTATTTT. Translating it yields CASSYGHLTTTDTQYF.

This chain links TRBV6-2 or TRBV6-3 with TRBJ1-1, with D uncertain. The ends were cut back, 4 bases at V and 0 bases at J, with 9 bases in the middle. This CDR3 is 14 amino acids long. Germline loops: CDR1 MNHEY, CDR2 SVGEGT. The CDR3 DNA is TGTGCCAGCAGTTCTCACAGCATGAACACTGAAGCTTTCTTT. Amino acid sequence: CASSSHSMNTEAFF.

The V gene is TRBV9, the J gene TRBJ1-2; 10 nucleotides align to TRBD1. CDR3 length: 14 amino acids. CDR1 is SGDLS, CDR2 YYNGEE, per germline. Germline trimming cut 4 bases from V and 4 bases from J; bases unmatched to any gene: 4. CDR3: CASSPDRGLYGYTF. The DNA for the CDR3 is TGTGCCAGCAGCCCAGACAGGGGGCTCTATGGCTACACCTTC.

The CDR3 DNA sequence: TGTGCCAGCAGCCTCCTTCTGGAGAAGGTGTATCAGCCCCAGCATTTT. This gives the protein CASSLLLEKVYQPQHF. V gene TRBV14 combines with J gene TRBJ1-5; D gene ambiguous. The V end was cut by 4 bases, the J end by 5 bases, with 18 bases between. The CDR3 consists of 16 residues. The germline CDR1 and CDR2 sequences are SGHDN and FVKESK.

The chain links TRBV7-3 to TRBJ2-2; 11 bases are shared with TRBD2. The germline gives CDR1 SGHTA, CDR2 FQGTGA. J lost 1 base, V lost 4 bases, and 5 bases had no gene match. The CDR3 length is 17 residues. The CDR3, as DNA: TGTGCCAGCAGCTCCTCTGGGACTAGCGGGAACACCGGGGAGCTGTTTTTT. Its protein is CASSSSGTSGNTGELFF.

The chain joins TRBV12-2 to TRBJ1-5. TRBV12-2 is tagged as a pseudogene. This CDR3 spans 18 amino acids. CDR3 protein: CASRLRRPQVRAGQPQHF. CDR3 DNA: TGTGCAAGTCGCCTAAGGCGGCCGCAGGTCCGCGCGGGTCAGCCCCAGCATTTT.

The chain links TRBV10-3 to TRBJ1-2; D gene uncertain. The CDR3 covers 11 residues. Trimming removed 2 bases from V and 6 bases from J, with 4 bases in between. In germline, CDR1 is ENHRY, CDR2 SYGVKD. This CDR3 is CAISEIDGYTF. The CDR3 region has the DNA TGTGCCATCAGTGAGATAGATGGCTACACCTTC.

The chain has TRBV5-6 and TRBJ1-5, with TRBD1 matching 8 bases. Germline V CDR1 and CDR2: SGHDT, YYEEEE. The J segment lost 4 bases and the V segment lost 4 bases, leaving 4 bases of the junction unmatched. CDR3 length equals 14 residues. The CDR3 DNA reads as TGTGCCAGCAGCACGGGACAGGTTAATCAGCCCCAGCATTTT. It is translated as CASSTGQVNQPQHF.

V usage is TRBV7-9 and J usage is TRBJ2-7; 12 nucleotides agree with TRBD1. CDR3 length: 17 amino acids. J gave up 3 bases and V 1 base, and 7 bases lay outside the gene matches. Germline lookup yields CDR1 SEHNR and CDR2 FQNEAQ (reference sequence). In nucleotides, the CDR3 is TGTGCCAGCAGCTTAGTTAAGGGACAGGGGGCGATCTACGAGCAGTACTTC. It codes for CASSLVKGQGAIYEQYF.

The chain combines TRBV5-1 with TRBJ2-2; D is perhaps TRBD2 (5 bases). The CDR3 covers 15 residues. Germline V lookup: CDR1 SGHRS, CDR2 YFSETQ. Trimming pared 7 bases from V and 0 bases from J, leaving 13 bases between. The CDR3 sequence is CASSERGSNTGELFF. CDR3 sequence (DNA): TGCGCCAGCTCGGAACGGGGTTCGAACACCGGGGAGCTGTTTTTT. Full variable domain (rest looked up from reference TRBV5-1 and TRBJ2-2): KAGVTQTPRYLIKTRGQQVTLSCSPISGHRSVSWYQQTPGQGLQFLFEYFSETQRNKGNFPGRFSGRQFSNSRSEMNVSTLELGDSALYLCASSERGSNTGELFFGEGSRLTVL.

This clone was detected once. The chain couples TRBV11-2 to TRBJ2-7, with unresolved D. CDR3 length: 13 amino acids. Trimming pared 1 base from V and 1 base from J, leaving 5 bases between. Germline V gene sequence: CDR1 SGHAT, CDR2 FQNNGV. In DNA form, the CDR3 reads TGTGCCAGCAGCTTAGGCAGATCCTACGAGCAGTACTTC. Translation: CASSLGRSYEQYF.

The V call is TRBV6-5, the J call TRBJ1-6; 8 bases are a match to TRBD1. V was clipped by 2 bases and J by 4 bases; unmatched bases: 1. The CDR3 runs 15 residues. Germline CDR1 MNHEY, CDR2 SVGAGI. CDR3 in DNA: TGTGCCAGCAGTTACGACAGGGGATATAATTCACCCCTCCACTTT. It is translated as CASSYDRGYNSPLHF.

The chain has TRBV5-1 and TRBJ1-3, with 10 positions matching TRBD1. This CDR3 region has 15 residues. Germline CDR1 is SGHRS and CDR2 is YFSETQ. Germline trimming cut 2 bases from V and 4 bases from J; bases unmatched to any gene: 3. The CDR3 here is CASSLTTGGGNTIYF. The DNA for the CDR3 is TGCGCCAGCAGCTTAACGACAGGGGGCGGAAACACCATATATTTT.

The chain joins TRBV5-4 to TRBJ2-7; unclear D gene. The CDR3 contains 15 residues. V gave up 1 base and J gave up 0 bases, with 11 bases separating them. Germline-derived CDR1 and CDR2 are SGHNT and YYREEE (reference sequence). The CDR3 coding sequence is TGTGCCAGCAGCTTGTACCAGGTGGCCTCCTACGAGCAGTACTTC. Its translation is CASSLYQVASYEQYF.

V is TRBV28 and J is TRBJ2-7; 7 bases match TRBD2. CDR3 size: 15 residues. V shed 6 bases, J shed 0 bases, and the junction held 8 bases outside the gene matches. From germline, CDR1 is MDHEN and CDR2 SYDVKM. CDR3: CASSPHAGVSYEQYF. CDR3 coding DNA: TGTGCCAGCAGCCCCCACGCGGGAGTCTCCTACGAGCAGTACTTC.

The chain carries TRBV2 and TRBJ2-1; D unresolved. Germline CDR1 and CDR2: SNHLY and FYNNEI. Trimming cost V 10 bases and J 0 bases, with 16 bases left between them. The CDR3 is made up of 15 amino acids. The DNA for the CDR3 is TGTGCCATAACGTTCGACACCAGCTCCTACAATGAGCAGTTCTTC. As protein: CAITFDTSSYNEQFF.

CDR3 nucleotides: TGCGCCAGCAGCCTACCTACCGGGACTAGCCCATCCAAAGAGACCCAGTACTTC. It encodes CASSLPTGTSPSKETQYF. The J gene is TRBJ2-5, the V gene TRBV5-1; 9 bases align to TRBD2. Germline V gene lookup returns CDR1 SGHRS and CDR2 YFSETQ. V shed 4 bases, J shed 3 bases, and the junction held 16 bases outside the gene matches. The CDR3 is 18 amino acids. The whole variable domain, filled in from reference TRBV5-1 and TRBJ2-5, reads KAGVTQTPRYLIKTRGQQVTLSCSPISGHRSVSWYQQTPGQGLQFLFEYFSETQRNKGNFPGRFSGRQFSNSRSEMNVSTLELGDSALYLCASSLPTGTSPSKETQYFGPGTRLLVL.